These 32 T cell receptor beta chains came from one sample sequenced in a study of OX40 agonist ivuxolimab in advanced cancers. Profiled with immunoSEQ multiplex PCR; TCRdb holds only in-frame clones, not every one. This sample carries approximately 100,000 clones, over 75% of them seen once, and the ten largest clones take around 0.33%. Sequencing used CD4+ or CD8+ T cells sorted from blood, obtained in a trial of the OX40 agonist ivuxolimab. These receptors all stem from an adult with an advanced solid tumor such as melanoma, head and neck, liver or kidney cancer.

V is TRBV9 and J is TRBJ2-3; a weak D match, TRBD1 (5 bases). The CDR3 loop spans 14 amino acids. The germline CDR1 and CDR2 sequences are SGDLS and YYNGEE. The V end lost 4 bases, the J end lost 4 bases, and 13 bases lay between the germline ends. This chain's CDR3 is CASSLGHFADTQYF. The CDR3 bases are TGTGCCAGCAGCCTAGGACATTTCGCAGATACGCAGTATTTT. Combining the CDR3 with reference TRBV9 and TRBJ2-3 gives the whole variable domain DSGVTQTPKHLITATGQRVTLRCSPRSGDLSVYWYQQSLDQGLQFLIQYYNGEERAKGNILERFSAQQFPDLHSELNLSSLELGDSALYFCASSLGHFADTQYFGPGTRLTVL.

The rearrangement uses TRBV7-2 and TRBJ2-5; no firm D call. Between the trimmed V and J ends, which lost 0 bases and 1 base, there was a span of 3 bases. This CDR3 contains 13 residues. Germline V lookup: CDR1 SGHTA, CDR2 FQGNSA. CDR3 DNA: TGTGCCAGCAGCTTAGCGACCCAAGAGACCCAGTACTTC. Translation: CASSLATQETQYF.

V usage is TRBV7-8 and J usage is TRBJ1-1, with D tentatively TRBD1 (5 bases). Germline CDR1 reads SGHVS; CDR2 reads FQNEAQ. The length of the CDR3 is 13 residues. V lost 7 bases and J lost 1, with 10 bases in between. The CDR3 here is CASKLDRNTEAFF. CDR3 bases: TGTGCCAGCAAACTCGACAGGAACACTGAAGCTTTCTTT.

This clone was recorded only once. The V gene is TRBV7-2, the J gene TRBJ1-2, with no clear D. The CDR3 contains 12 residues. Trimming removed 6 bases at V and 7 bases at J, with 12 bases between. Looked up from germline, CDR1 is SGHTA and CDR2 is FQGNSA. DNA for the CDR3: TGTGCCAGCAGAGCGGACCTGGGTGGCTACACCTTC. As protein: CASRADLGGYTF.

The chain recombines TRBV5-4 with TRBJ2-1, with TRBD2 matching 7 bases. V dropped 4 bases and J dropped 4; count of bases not matched to a gene: 8. Germline CDR1 SGHNT, CDR2 YYREEE (reference sequence). The CDR3 length is 15 residues. The CDR3 DNA is TGTGCCAGCAGCCCCCAGGGACTAAGTTACAATGAGCAGTTCTTC. Its protein is CASSPQGLSYNEQFF.

The chain has TRBV19 and TRBJ1-5; a possible D gene is TRBD1 (5 bases). The CDR3 runs to 16 residues. From germline, CDR1 is LNHDA and CDR2 SQIVND (reference sequence). V was clipped by 7 bases and J by 2 bases, with 18 bases between them. As DNA, the CDR3 is TGTGCCAGTACCGGGGGTGGGGTAGTCGGCAATCAGCCCCAGCATTTT. Its protein product is CASTGGGVVGNQPQHF. The full variable domain, in which reference TRBV19 and TRBJ1-5 provide the parts outside the CDR3, is DGGITQSPKYLFRKEGQNVTLSCEQNLNHDAMYWYRQDPGQGLRLIYYSQIVNDFQKGDIAEGYSVSREKKESFPLTVTSAQKNPTAFYLCASTGGGVVGNQPQHFGDGTRLSIL.

The rearrangement uses TRBV2 and TRBJ1-1; 11 positions agree with TRBD1. This CDR3 has 15 amino acids. Looked up from germline, CDR1 is SNHLY and CDR2 is FYNNEI. J gave up 0 bases and V 5 bases, and 2 bases lay outside the gene matches. CDR3: CASSRTGGVNTEAFF. The CDR3 DNA reads TGTGCCAGCAGTAGGACAGGGGGCGTGAACACTGAAGCTTTCTTT.

The gene calls are TRBV6-5 and TRBJ2-5; TRBD1 matches at 8 bases. The germline gives CDR1 MNHEY, CDR2 SVGAGI. V shed 5 bases, J shed 2 bases, and the junction held 4 bases outside the gene matches. The CDR3 has 14 amino acids. The CDR3 DNA reads as TGTGCCAGCAGTAAAGGGACAGGACAAGAGACCCAGTACTTC. Translating it yields CASSKGTGQETQYF.

This sequence joins TRBV7-3 and TRBJ2-3; 9 positions agree with TRBD2. Trimming at V came to 6 bases and at J to 9 bases, leaving 16 bases not matched to a gene. The CDR3 runs to 16 residues. CDR1 is SGHTA, CDR2 FQGTGA, per germline. The CDR3 coding sequence is TGTGCCAGCAGTTTACTAGCGGGCGCCACAGGAGGAACGCAGTATTTT. This codes for CASSLLAGATGGTQYF.

The V call is TRBV19, the J call TRBJ2-2, with 16 bases identical to TRBD2. CDR3 length: 19 residues. In germline, CDR1 is LNHDA, CDR2 SQIVND (reference sequence). V dropped 6 bases and J dropped 2; count of bases not matched to a gene: 9. CDR3: CASSRPGLAGGPNTGELFF. The CDR3 DNA reads as TGTGCCAGTAGCAGACCGGGACTAGCGGGAGGGCCTAACACCGGGGAGCTGTTTTTT.

As to this clone: One end of the junction does not line up with germline, which may come from a read error. CDR3 loop: CASSQDTEAFF. In DNA form, the CDR3 reads TGTGCCAGCAGCCAGGACACCGAAGCTTTCTTT. The rearrangement joins TRBV2 to TRBJ1-1, with D perhaps matching TRBD1 (5 bases). The CDR3 is 11 residues long. CDR1 SNHLY and CDR2 FYNNEI come from the germline V gene.

This clone was counted a single time. The chain has TRBV2 and TRBJ1-5, with D uncertain. CDR1 is SNHLY, CDR2 FYNNEI, per germline. This CDR3 contains 17 residues. V lost 2 bases and J lost 2, with 16 bases in between. The CDR3 DNA follows: TGTGCCAGCAGTGAAACAACCTTATCAGTCGGCAATCAGCCCCAGCATTTT. It encodes CASSETTLSVGNQPQHF.

The gene calls are TRBV19 and TRBJ2-1; 9 bases agree with TRBD2. With V trimmed by 2 bases and J by 6 bases, 8 bases remained unmatched. Germline CDR1 and CDR2: LNHDA and SQIVND (reference sequence). The CDR3 extends over 16 amino acids. The CDR3 loop is CASSIRFSGRANEQFF. CDR3 DNA: TGTGCCAGTAGTATACGGTTTAGCGGGAGAGCCAATGAGCAGTTCTTC.

This chain links TRBV5-8 with TRBJ1-2; the D gene is possibly TRBD1 (5 bases). Germline V gene lookup returns CDR1 SGHTS and CDR2 YDEGEE. CDR3 length: 13 residues. Trimming shortened V by 0 bases and J by 8 bases, and 11 bases separated the two germline ends. The CDR3 coding sequence is TGTGCCAGCAGCTTGGTTGGCAGGGAGGGCTACACCTTC. Translated: CASSLVGREGYTF.

The chain employs TRBV6-6 and TRBJ1-5; TRBD1 aligns across 7 bases. Looked up from germline, CDR1 is MNHNY and CDR2 is SVGAGI (reference sequence). V gave up 5 bases and J gave up 3 bases; unmatched junction bases: 7. This CDR3 has 15 amino acids. The CDR3 loop reads CASSGRDSNNQPQHF. DNA of the CDR3: TGTGCCAGCAGTGGCCGGGACAGCAACAATCAGCCCCAGCATTTT.

This clone is a singleton in its sample. The chain couples TRBV5-1 to TRBJ2-7, with D tentatively TRBD2 (5 bases). The germline V and J ends were trimmed by 1 base and 2 bases, with 10 bases remaining between them. The CDR3 extends over 14 amino acids. The germline V gene has CDR1 SGHRS and CDR2 YFSETQ. For the CDR3, the DNA is TGCGCCAGCAGCTTGTGGGGAGAGGCCTACGAGCAGTACTTC. This gives the protein CASSLWGEAYEQYF.

The rearrangement joins TRBV18 to TRBJ2-7; tentative D call: TRBD1 (5 bases). The CDR3 runs to 14 residues. Germline V gives CDR1 KGHSH, CDR2 LQKENI. Trimming cost V 1 base and J 6 bases, with 13 bases left between them. In nucleotides, the CDR3 is TGTGCCAGCTCACCACAACAGGCCTCGGGCGAGCAGTACTTC. Protein: CASSPQQASGEQYF. Full variable domain (missing parts from reference TRBV18 and TRBJ2-7): NAGVMQNPRHLVRRRGQEARLRCSPMKGHSHVYWYRQLPEEGLKFMVYLQKENIIDESGMPKERFSAEFPKEGPSILRIQQVVRGDSAAYFCASSPQQASGEQYFGPGTRLTVT.

J is TRBJ2-3 and V is TRBV7-2, with D possibly TRBD2 on 6 matching bases. CDR3 length: 12 residues. V dropped 4 bases and J dropped 5 bases, with 7 bases sitting between them. Germline assignment: CDR1 SGHTA and CDR2 FQGNSA. CDR3 in amino acids: CASSSGVDTQYF. CDR3 sequence (DNA): TGTGCCAGCAGCTCGGGGGTAGATACGCAGTATTTT.

The genes are TRBV25-1 and TRBJ2-5; the D gene is possibly TRBD1 (5 bases). The CDR3 is made up of 14 amino acids. Trimming removed 1 base from V and 3 bases from J, with 9 bases in between. Germline V gene sequence: CDR1 MGHDK, CDR2 SYGVNS. The CDR3 nucleotides are TGTGCCAGCAGTGAATCCAAGACAGAAGAGACCCAGTACTTC. Translating it yields CASSESKTEETQYF. Full variable domain (missing parts from reference TRBV25-1 and TRBJ2-5): EADIYQTPRYLVIGTGKKITLECSQTMGHDKMYWYQQDPGMELHLIHYSYGVNSTEKGDLSSESTVSRIRTEHFPLTLESARPSHTSQYLCASSESKTEETQYFGPGTRLLVL.

This clone has only a few counts. The CDR3 loop reads CASSLAGRGPQHF. CDR3 sequence (DNA): TGTGCCAGCAGCTTAGCAGGCAGGGGGCCCCAGCATTTT. The chain links TRBV11-2 to TRBJ1-5; TRBD1 is a possible D gene (6 bases). Germline V lookup: CDR1 SGHAT, CDR2 FQNNGV. V shed 1 base and J shed 9 bases, with 10 bases lying between them. The CDR3 covers 13 residues.

The rearrangement links TRBV19 to TRBJ2-7; tentatively, D is TRBD1 (6 bases). Germline CDR1 reads LNHDA; CDR2 reads SQIVND (reference sequence). V lost 3 bases to trimming and J lost 1 base, with 13 bases between them. The CDR3 extends over 15 amino acids. For the CDR3, the DNA is TGTGCCAGTAGTATCGGGACACCTCTTTCCTACGAGCAGTACTTC. As protein: CASSIGTPLSYEQYF.

The J gene is TRBJ2-7, the V gene TRBV27; 9 nucleotides align to TRBD2. The CDR3 is made up of 15 amino acids. Germline V gene lookup returns CDR1 MNHEY and CDR2 SMNVEV (reference sequence). The J segment lost 2 bases and the V segment lost 5 bases, leaving 7 bases of the junction unmatched. The CDR3 DNA reads as TGTGCCAGCAGTCCTAGCGGGATAGTGCCCTACGAGCAGTACTTC. This codes for CASSPSGIVPYEQYF.

This clone was picked up one time. V usage is TRBV6-5 and J usage is TRBJ2-7; D is possibly TRBD2 (6 bases). This CDR3 spans 14 amino acids. V lost 5 bases and J 2 bases, leaving 13 bases between the germline ends. Per the germline V gene, CDR1 is MNHEY and CDR2 is SVGAGI. In DNA form, the CDR3 reads TGTGCCAGCAGTAAGACAGCGGGTACCTACGAGCAGTACTTC. Residues: CASSKTAGTYEQYF.

This clone was counted once. The chain links TRBV5-4 to TRBJ2-1, with unresolved D. The CDR3 is 16 residues long. Germline CDR1 SGHNT, CDR2 YYREEE (reference sequence). Deletions cut 0 bases from V and 0 bases from J, with 10 bases between. The CDR3 protein is CASSLEGSSSYNEQFF. The CDR3 DNA is TGTGCCAGCAGCTTGGAAGGTTCTAGCTCCTACAATGAGCAGTTCTTC. Full variable domain (rest looked up from reference TRBV5-4 and TRBJ2-1): ETGVTQSPTHLIKTRGQQVTLRCSSQSGHNTVSWYQQALGQGPQFIFQYYREEENGRGNFPPRFSGLQFPNYSSELNVNALELDDSALYLCASSLEGSSSYNEQFFGPGTRLTVL.

The chain joins TRBV6-5 to TRBJ2-2; D is uncertain. Germline V gene data show CDR1 as MNHEY and CDR2 as SVGAGI. The CDR3 covers 14 residues. V lost 5 bases and J lost 5, with 12 bases in between. The CDR3: CASSPYITTGELFF. In DNA form, the CDR3 reads TGTGCCAGCAGTCCCTATATCACAACCGGGGAGCTGTTTTTT.

This rearrangement joins TRBV28 to TRBJ2-1; 7 bases match TRBD2. The CDR3 runs 15 residues. Trimming cost V 1 base and J 2 bases; bases outside gene matches: 2. Germline CDR1 and CDR2: MDHEN and SYDVKM. The chain's CDR3 is CASSLSSGPYNEQFF. The CDR3 region has the DNA TGTGCCAGCAGTTTATCTAGCGGCCCCTACAATGAGCAGTTCTTC.

The rearrangement uses TRBV28 and TRBJ1-5, with D perhaps TRBD1 (5 bases). V shed 3 bases and J shed 9 bases, with 12 bases lying between them. CDR1 is MDHEN and CDR2 is SYDVKM in the germline V gene. The CDR3 runs to 13 residues. The CDR3 region has the DNA TGTGCCAGCAGTTTTGCTTGGGGGGGGCCCCAGCATTTT. It is translated as CASSFAWGGPQHF.

The chain's CDR3 is CASSQRQGAYQPQHF. The CDR3 DNA reads as TGTGCCAGCAGCCAAAGACAGGGGGCGTATCAGCCCCAGCATTTT. The rearrangement joins TRBV5-5 to TRBJ1-5, with 10 bases fitting TRBD1. The length of the CDR3 is 15 residues. Germline CDR1 is SGHKS and CDR2 is YYEKEE (reference sequence). V trimming: 4 bases; J trimming: 5 bases; junction bases outside the gene matches: 6. Based on the CDR3 plus reference TRBV5-5 and TRBJ1-5, the full variable domain is DAGVTQSPTHLIKTRGQQVTLRCSPISGHKSVSWYQQVLGQGPQFIFQYYEKEERGRGNFPDRFSARQFPNYSSELNVNALLLGDSALYLCASSQRQGAYQPQHFGDGTRLSIL.

This clone came up a few times. This chain uses TRBV15 with TRBJ1-1, with D maybe TRBD1 (6 bases). This CDR3 is built from 16 residues. The V and J ends lost 5 bases and 0 bases respectively, with 16 bases between them. In germline, CDR1 is LNHNV, CDR2 YYDKDF (reference sequence). The CDR3 loop is CATSRDTGRLNTEAFF. CDR3 coding DNA: TGTGCCACCAGCCGGGATACAGGGAGGCTGAACACTGAAGCTTTCTTT.

J is TRBJ1-5 and V is TRBV19; 8 positions agree with TRBD1. Trimming took 6 bases from V and 9 from J; bases not matched to a gene: 10. The CDR3 runs to 14 residues. In germline, CDR1 is LNHDA, CDR2 SQIVND (reference sequence). The chain's CDR3 is CASSRDRRVWPQHF. Here the CDR3 DNA reads TGTGCCAGTAGCCGGGACAGGAGAGTTTGGCCCCAGCATTTT.

V gene TRBV9 combines with J gene TRBJ2-2, with TRBD1 matching 11 bases. Germline values: CDR1 SGDLS, CDR2 YYNGEE. This CDR3 region has 17 residues. Trimming removed 0 bases from V and 1 base from J; junction bases left unmatched: 2. The CDR3 is CASSVEGTGGNTGELFF. Here the CDR3 DNA reads TGTGCCAGCAGCGTAGAAGGGACAGGGGGGAACACCGGGGAGCTGTTTTTT.

The chain links TRBV7-3 to TRBJ2-3; TRBD1 agrees at 10 bases. The germline V gene encodes CDR1 SGHTA and CDR2 FQGTGA. V trimming: 5 bases; J trimming: 5 bases; junction bases outside the gene matches: 7. The CDR3 loop spans 15 amino acids. CDR3 in DNA: TGTGCCAGCAGCCCCGACAGGGGGCGACAAGATACGCAGTATTTT. Translating gives CASSPDRGRQDTQYF.